One and the same sample provided the 18 T cell receptor beta chains below, sequenced in a study of T cells in women clearing cervical HPV infection (dated by TCRdb to between 2017 and 2018). The protocol used for the library was the immunoSEQ multiplex PCR assay. TCRdb's version of the immuneACCESS table is confined to in-frame rearrangements and falls short of the full clone set. An unresolved V gene accounts for under half of the shortfall where checked; the remainder is of unknown origin. For this sample, the table gives 42,000 or so clones. The ten largest clones represent 4.8% of the sample. Sequencing was done on a sample of blood buffy coat. Receptors were obtained from a woman aged 18 to 75 with a cervical HPV16 infection that either progressed to CIN3+ or cleared (not recorded which).

In the case of this clone: The read halts 3 residues ahead of the CDR3 end, with the missing end drawn from the germline J gene. The chain employs TRBV11-3 and TRBJ2-1, with TRBD2 matching over 7 bases. The germline V gene has CDR1 SGHNT and CDR2 YENEEA. CDR3 size: 13 residues. Trimming took 5 bases from V and 7 from J; bases not matched to a gene: 5. The CDR3 reads CASSATSLNEQFF. The covered CDR3 bases are TGTGCCAGCAGCGCGACTAGCTTGAATGAG.

As concerns this clone: Sequencing ends 3 residues short of the CDR3 end; the germline J gene provides the rest. The gene calls are TRBV19 and TRBJ1-1, with a weak D call TRBD1 (5 bases). V was cut by 6 bases and J by 1 base, with 12 bases left in between. The CDR3 has 14 amino acids. Germline lookup yields CDR1 LNHDA and CDR2 SQIVND (reference sequence). CDR3 residues: CASRTFQGNTEAFF. The sequenced CDR3 bases are TGTGCCAGTAGGACCTTCCAGGGGAACACTGAA.

As regards this clone: The missing CDR3 end, 3 residues past where the read stops, is filled in from the germline J gene. The chain combines TRBV19 with TRBJ2-1; 7 bases are shared with TRBD2. J gave up 7 bases and V 7 bases, and 16 bases lay outside the gene matches. Germline lookup yields CDR1 LNHDA and CDR2 SQIVND (reference sequence). This CDR3 spans 16 amino acids. CDR3 in amino acids: CASTLTGRTRGNEQFF. The DNA read from the CDR3 is TGTGCCAGTACCCTGACGGGGAGGACTAGGGGAAATGAG. Combining the CDR3 with reference TRBV19 and TRBJ2-1 gives the whole variable domain DGGITQSPKYLFRKEGQNVTLSCEQNLNHDAMYWYRQDPGQGLRLIYYSQIVNDFQKGDIAEGYSVSREKKESFPLTVTSAQKNPTAFYLCASTLTGRTRGNEQFFGPGTRLTVL.

Worth noting for this clone: Coverage ceases 3 residues before the CDR3 finishes, and the germline J gene fills in the end. The chain combines TRBV5-4 with TRBJ1-6; 7 nucleotides align to TRBD1. Germline V gene data show CDR1 as SGHNT and CDR2 as YYREEE (reference sequence). The V gene end was trimmed by 0 bases and the J gene end by 6 bases; junction bases not matched to a gene: 0. The CDR3 consists of 14 residues. CDR3 sequence reads: CASSLDRGNSPLHF. The CDR3 DNA, read in part, is TGTGCCAGCAGCTTGGACAGGGGTAATTCACCC.

A remark on this clone: The read stops 3 residues short of the end of the CDR3; the missing end is completed from the germline J gene. V gene TRBV20-1 combines with J gene TRBJ2-3, with TRBD2 identical over 9 bases. Trimming at V came to 0 bases and at J to 6 bases, leaving 4 bases not matched to a gene. The CDR3 runs 14 residues. Germline V gene lookup returns CDR1 DFQATT and CDR2 SNEGSKA (reference sequence). The chain's CDR3 is CSARDLTSGDTQYF. CDR3 bases read: TGCAGTGCTAGAGATCTTACTAGCGGGGATACG.

On this clone: The read is 3 residues too short to cover the CDR3 end, so that end is filled in from the germline J gene. The chain employs TRBV19 and TRBJ2-1, with D tentatively TRBD1 (5 bases). V was pared by 4 bases and J by 0 bases, with 16 bases between. The CDR3 sequence is 17 residues long. Germline V gives CDR1 LNHDA, CDR2 SQIVND (reference sequence). The CDR3 reads CASSTPGSRNSYNEQFF. CDR3 DNA (partial): TGTGCCAGTAGTACCCCAGGGTCTCGAAACTCCTACAATGAG.

CDR3 amino acids: CASSPARGGNTEAFF. The sequenced part of the CDR3 DNA is TGCGCCAGCAGCCCCGCCAGGGGAGGTAACACTGAA. The rearrangement links TRBV5-1 to TRBJ1-1; TRBD1 is a possible D gene (6 bases). Coverage ceases 3 residues before the CDR3 finishes, and the germline J gene fills in the end. The ends were cut back, 4 bases at V and 2 bases at J, with 15 bases in the middle. Germline-derived CDR1 and CDR2 are SGHRS and YFSETQ. The CDR3 has 15 amino acids.

About this clone itself: From the germline J gene comes the end of the CDR3, since the read stops 3 residues before it. The rearrangement uses TRBV5-1 and TRBJ1-2, with D maybe TRBD1 (6 bases). CDR3 length: 14 amino acids. Germline CDR1 reads SGHRS; CDR2 reads YFSETQ. CDR3 region: CASSLGAGVEGYTF. The CDR3 bases that were read are TGCGCCAGCAGCCTCGGGGCAGGGGTAGAGGGC.

On this clone itself: The observed sequence ends 3 residues before the CDR3 terminus, with the missing tail filled in from the germline J gene. This chain links TRBV20-1 with TRBJ2-3; 9 bases match TRBD2. This CDR3 has 15 residues. V shed 4 bases, J shed 2 bases, and the junction held 7 bases outside the gene matches. Germline CDR1 and CDR2: DFQATT and SNEGSKA (reference sequence). CDR3: CSATRLAGNTDTQYF. The part of the CDR3 DNA that was read is TGCAGTGCTACCCGGCTAGCGGGGAACACAGATACG.

Note on this clone: The read halts 3 residues ahead of the CDR3 end, with the missing end drawn from the germline J gene. The chain recombines TRBV20-1 with TRBJ1-2, with 7 bases matching TRBD1. V shed 0 bases, J shed 6 bases, and the junction held 16 bases outside the gene matches. The CDR3 extends over 17 amino acids. Germline CDR1 is DFQATT and CDR2 is SNEGSKA (reference sequence). The CDR3 protein is CSARDLRGLGGRDGYTF. The DNA read from the CDR3 is TGCAGTGCTAGAGATCTGCGCGGTCTAGGGGGCCGGGATGGC.

Comment on this clone: From the germline J gene comes the end of the CDR3, since the read stops 3 residues before it. This chain links TRBV5-1 with TRBJ1-3, with a weak D call TRBD1 (5 bases). The CDR3 is made up of 18 amino acids. Germline CDR1 reads SGHRS; CDR2 reads YFSETQ. With 0 bases removed from V and 2 bases from J, the gap between germline ends came to 18 bases. Here the CDR3 reads CASSLGAGIGITGNTIYF. CDR3 bases read: TGCGCCAGCAGCTTGGGGGCAGGGATCGGTATTACTGGAAACACC.

As regards this clone: The read is 3 residues too short to cover the CDR3 end, so that end is filled in from the germline J gene. The rearrangement joins TRBV19 to TRBJ1-1, with a weak D call TRBD1 (6 bases). The CDR3 totals 15 residues. V was pared by 6 bases and J by 6 bases, with 20 bases between. Looked up from germline, CDR1 is LNHDA and CDR2 is SQIVND (reference sequence). Incomplete CDR3 DNA: TGTGCCAGTAGAGCCGGGGCAAGGGGGTTCGCTGAA. Translating it yields CASRAGARGFAE. Given in full, the CDR3 is CASRAGARGFAEAFF.

In the case of this clone: The sequence runs out 3 residues before the end of the CDR3; the remainder is reconstructed from the germline J gene. J is TRBJ1-3 and V is TRBV30; tentative D call: TRBD1 (6 bases). Trimming pared 4 bases from V and 0 bases from J, leaving 19 bases between. CDR3 size: 17 residues. From germline, CDR1 is GTSNPN and CDR2 SVGIG (reference sequence). This CDR3 is CAWIRDIALLSGNTIYF. The DNA read from the CDR3 is TGTGCCTGGATCCGGGACATCGCGCTCCTCTCTGGAAACACC.

The CDR3 DNA, read in part, is TGCAGCGTCGTCGGGACTTCCCAAGAGACC. Amino acid sequence: CSVVGTSQET. The full CDR3 protein is CSVVGTSQETQYF. The rearrangement uses TRBV29-1 and TRBJ2-5, with a tentative D call TRBD2 (6 bases). The CDR3 end lies 3 residues beyond the end of the read and is filled in from the germline J gene. Germline lookup yields CDR1 SQVTM and CDR2 ANQGSEA. The CDR3 sequence is 13 residues long. The V end was cut by 6 bases, the J end by 1 base, with 12 bases between.

Regarding this clone: The CDR3 end is not reached by the read, which stops 3 residues before it; the germline J gene fills it in. The J gene is TRBJ2-3, the V gene TRBV10-3, with D uncertain. The CDR3 runs 14 residues. Germline CDR1 reads ENHRY; CDR2 reads SYGVKD. V gave up 4 bases and J gave up 3 bases, with 11 bases separating them. This CDR3 reads CAISGNSGTDTQYF. The covered CDR3 bases are TGTGCCATCAGTGGGAACTCCGGGACAGATACG.

Regarding this clone: The read finishes 3 residues shy of the CDR3 end, and the germline J gene is used to complete it. The V gene is TRBV6-2 or TRBV6-3, the J gene TRBJ1-2; D gene ambiguous. V was pared by 7 bases and J by 4 bases, with 19 bases between. The CDR3 totals 15 residues. Germline lookup yields CDR1 MNHEY and CDR2 SVGEGT. The CDR3 loop is CASTFTELRGYGYTF. The covered CDR3 bases are TGTGCCAGCACCTTCACCGAACTCCGGGGCTATGGC.

Turning to this clone: Coverage ceases 3 residues before the CDR3 finishes, and the germline J gene fills in the end. The gene calls are TRBV3-1 (or the pseudogene TRBV3-2) and TRBJ1-1; D is uncertain. The CDR3 sequence is 15 residues long. Germline V gene lookup returns CDR1 LGHDT and CDR2 YNNKEL (reference sequence). CDR3 bases read: TGTGCCAGCAGCCAATCTCCCAGTGGCCAGGCGGGA. Amino acid sequence: CASSQSPSGQAG. The CDR3 in its entirety is CASSQSPSGQAGAFF.

Of note for this clone: The read falls 3 residues short of the CDR3 end, and the missing part is taken from the germline J gene. V gene TRBV6-1 combines with J gene TRBJ1-2, with 8 bases fitting TRBD1. The CDR3 consists of 15 residues. After removal of 1 base from V and 4 bases from J, the junction contained 5 bases not matched to a gene. Germline CDR1 MNHNS, CDR2 SASEGT. The DNA read from the CDR3 is TGTGCCAGCAGTGAAGGTTCTGACAGGGGCTATGGC. Translation: CASSEGSDRGYG. The entire CDR3 is CASSEGSDRGYGYTF.